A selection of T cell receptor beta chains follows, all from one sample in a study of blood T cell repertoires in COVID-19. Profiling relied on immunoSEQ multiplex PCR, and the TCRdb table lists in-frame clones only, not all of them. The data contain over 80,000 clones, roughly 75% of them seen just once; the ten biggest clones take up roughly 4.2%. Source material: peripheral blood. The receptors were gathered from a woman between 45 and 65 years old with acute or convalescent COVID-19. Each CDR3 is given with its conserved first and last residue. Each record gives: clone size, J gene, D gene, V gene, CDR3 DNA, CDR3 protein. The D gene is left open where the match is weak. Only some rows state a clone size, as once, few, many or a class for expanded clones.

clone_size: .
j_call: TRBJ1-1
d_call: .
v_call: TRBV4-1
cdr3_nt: TGCGCCAGCAGCGAAAGATCTGGGGACACAATGAACACTGAAGCTTTCTTT
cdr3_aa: CASSERSGDTMNTEAFF

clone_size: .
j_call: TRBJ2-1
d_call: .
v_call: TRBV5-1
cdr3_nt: TGCGCCAGCAGCGAAGGGACTTTTCGCAATGAGCAGTTCTTC
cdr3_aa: CASSEGTFRNEQFF

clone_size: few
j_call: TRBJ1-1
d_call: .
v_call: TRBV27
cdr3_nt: TGTGCCAGCGGCAACAGGGAGAACACTGAAGCTTTCTTT
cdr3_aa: CASGNRENTEAFF

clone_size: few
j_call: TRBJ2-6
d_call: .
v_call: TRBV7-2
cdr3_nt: TGTGCCAGCAGCCCTAGGGGTCAGAGCTCTGGGGCCAACGTCCTGACTTTC
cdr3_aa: CASSPRGQSSGANVLTF

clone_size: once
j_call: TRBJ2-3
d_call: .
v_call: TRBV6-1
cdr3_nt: TGTGCCAGCAGTGAAGCGCGGGGCCCCACAGATACGCAGTATTTT
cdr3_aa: CASSEARGPTDTQYF

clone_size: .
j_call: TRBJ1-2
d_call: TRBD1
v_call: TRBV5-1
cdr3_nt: TGCGCCAGCAGCTTGGTGACCGGGACAGGGAATGGCTACACCTTC
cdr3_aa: CASSLVTGTGNGYTF

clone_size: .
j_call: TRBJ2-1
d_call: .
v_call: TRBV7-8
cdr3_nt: TGTGCCAGCAGTCCCCCTGGAAAGCGTAGAAATGAGCAGTTCTTC
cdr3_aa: CASSPPGKRRNEQFF

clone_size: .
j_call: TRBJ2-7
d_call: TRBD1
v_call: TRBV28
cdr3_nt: TGTGCCAGCGTCATGGGGACAGGGTTCCACGAGCAGTACTTC
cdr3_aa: CASVMGTGFHEQYF

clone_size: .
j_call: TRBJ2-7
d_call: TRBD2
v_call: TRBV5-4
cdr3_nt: TGTGCCAGCAGCACGGGACTAGCGGCCTACGAGCAGTACTTC
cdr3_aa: CASSTGLAAYEQYF

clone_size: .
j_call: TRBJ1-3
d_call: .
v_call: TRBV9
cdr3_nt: TGTGCCAGCAGCGTAGCAGGGTCTGGAAACACCATATATTTT
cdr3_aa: CASSVAGSGNTIYF

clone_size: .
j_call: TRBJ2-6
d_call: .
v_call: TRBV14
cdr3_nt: TGTGCCAGCAGCCAAGAGGCCACATCGAGGGGGGCCAACGTCCTGACTTTC
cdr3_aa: CASSQEATSRGANVLTF

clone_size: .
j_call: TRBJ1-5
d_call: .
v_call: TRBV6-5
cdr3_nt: TGTGCCAGCCGGGGGGGTTTCAATCAGCCCCAGCATTTT
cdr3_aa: CASRGGFNQPQHF

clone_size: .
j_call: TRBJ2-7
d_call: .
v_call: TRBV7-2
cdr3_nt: TGTGCCAGCAGCTTAGAGGCCACTAGCTCCTACGAGCAGTACTTC
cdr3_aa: CASSLEATSSYEQYF

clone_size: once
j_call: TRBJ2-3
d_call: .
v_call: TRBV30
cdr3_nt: TGTGCCTGGAGTGTAGGACAGAACACAGATACGCAGTATTTT
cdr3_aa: CAWSVGQNTDTQYF

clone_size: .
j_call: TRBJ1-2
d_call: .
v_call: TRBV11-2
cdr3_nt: TGTGCCAGCAGCTTAGGGAGGGACTATGGCTACACCTTC
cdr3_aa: CASSLGRDYGYTF

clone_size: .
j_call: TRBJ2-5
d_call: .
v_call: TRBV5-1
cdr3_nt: TGCGCCAGCAGATTGGGGGGAGGAGGGAACCAAGAGACCCAGTACTTC
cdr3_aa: CASRLGGGGNQETQYF

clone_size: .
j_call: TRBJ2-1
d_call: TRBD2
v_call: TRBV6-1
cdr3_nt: TGTGCCAGCAGTGAAGTTTTTAGCGGGGGGTCCAGTTACAATGAGCAGTTCTTC
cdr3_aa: CASSEVFSGGSSYNEQFF

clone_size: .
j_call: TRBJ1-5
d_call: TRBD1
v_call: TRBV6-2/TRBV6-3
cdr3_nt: TGTGCCAGCAGTATGGACAGGGGCAGCAATCAGCCCCAGCATTTT
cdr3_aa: CASSMDRGSNQPQHF

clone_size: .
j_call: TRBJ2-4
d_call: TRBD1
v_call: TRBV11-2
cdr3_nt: TGTGCCAGCAGCTTAGTACAGGGGATAGCCAAAAACATTCAGTACTTC
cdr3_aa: CASSLVQGIAKNIQYF

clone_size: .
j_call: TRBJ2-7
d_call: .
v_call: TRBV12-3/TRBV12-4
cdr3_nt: TGTGCCAGCAGTGGGGGGTACGAGCAGTACTTC
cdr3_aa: CASSGGYEQYF

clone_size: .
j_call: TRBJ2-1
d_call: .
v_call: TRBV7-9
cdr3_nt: TGTGCCAGCAGCCCTGGAGGGGCGACCCCGTCCTACAATGAGCAGTTCTTC
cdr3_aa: CASSPGGATPSYNEQFF

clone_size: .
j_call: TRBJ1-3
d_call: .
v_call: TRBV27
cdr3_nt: TGTGCCAGCAGTTTATACGCCCCGGAGGCGTCTGGAAACACCATATATTTT
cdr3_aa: CASSLYAPEASGNTIYF

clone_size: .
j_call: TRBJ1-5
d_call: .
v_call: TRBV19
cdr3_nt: TGTGCCAGTAGTGTAGGGTTCGGTCAGCCCCAGCATTTT
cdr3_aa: CASSVGFGQPQHF

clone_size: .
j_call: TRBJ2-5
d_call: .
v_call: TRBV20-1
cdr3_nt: TGCAGTGCTAGAACAGGGTCGACCCAGTACTTC
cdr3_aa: CSARTGSTQYF

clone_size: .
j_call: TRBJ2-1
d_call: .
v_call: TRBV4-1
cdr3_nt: TGCGCCAGCAGCCAAGAGAGTTACAATGAGCAGTTCTTC
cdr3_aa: CASSQESYNEQFF

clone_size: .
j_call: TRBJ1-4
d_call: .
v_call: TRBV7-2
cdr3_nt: TGTGCCAGCAGCCCGAGGAGCGGCGCAACTAATGAAAAACTGTTTTTT
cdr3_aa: CASSPRSGATNEKLFF

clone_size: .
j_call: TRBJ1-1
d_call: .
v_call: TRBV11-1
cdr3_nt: TGTGCCAGCAGCTTAGGGGTTGCAGGGTGGACTGAAGCTTTCTTT
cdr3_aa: CASSLGVAGWTEAFF

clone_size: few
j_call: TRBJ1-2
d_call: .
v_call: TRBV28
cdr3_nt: TGTGCCAGCAGGGCTGACTTTGGCTACACCTTC
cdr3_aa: CASRADFGYTF

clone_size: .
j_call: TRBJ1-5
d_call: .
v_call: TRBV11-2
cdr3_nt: TGTGCCAGCAGCCTAGCGGGTGAAAGCAATCAGCCCCAGCATTTT
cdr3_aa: CASSLAGESNQPQHF

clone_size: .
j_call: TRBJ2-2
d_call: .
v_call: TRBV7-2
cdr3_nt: TGTGCCAGCAGCTTGATCCTGACAAACACCGGGGAGCTGTTTTTT
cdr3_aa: CASSLILTNTGELFF

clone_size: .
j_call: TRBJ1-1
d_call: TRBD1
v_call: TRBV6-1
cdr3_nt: TGTGCCAGCAGTGAAGTAATAGGGTCGACAGGGGTAGATCACACTGAAGCTTTCTTT
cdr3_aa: CASSEVIGSTGVDHTEAFF

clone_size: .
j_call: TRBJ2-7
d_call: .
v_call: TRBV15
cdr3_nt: TGTGCCACCAGAGGAGAAAGAGGAAGCGAGCAGTACTTC
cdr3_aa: CATRGERGSEQYF

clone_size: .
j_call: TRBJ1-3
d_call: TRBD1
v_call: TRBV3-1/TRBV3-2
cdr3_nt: TGTGCCAGCAGCTCCCGGACAGGATCTGGAAACACCATATATTTT
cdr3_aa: CASSSRTGSGNTIYF

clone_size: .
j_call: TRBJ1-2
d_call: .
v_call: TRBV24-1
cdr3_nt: TGTGCCACCAGTGATTTTGGAGGAGCTAACTATGGCTACACCTTC
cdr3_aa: CATSDFGGANYGYTF

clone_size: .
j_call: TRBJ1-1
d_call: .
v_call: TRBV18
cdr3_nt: TGTGCCAGCTCACCACCTGCGTCTGAAGCTTTCTTT
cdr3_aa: CASSPPASEAFF

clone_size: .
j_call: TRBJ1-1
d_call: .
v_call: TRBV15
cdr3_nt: TGTGCCACCAGCAGAGAGGTAGGGACACCCCATGAAGCTTTCTTT
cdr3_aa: CATSREVGTPHEAFF

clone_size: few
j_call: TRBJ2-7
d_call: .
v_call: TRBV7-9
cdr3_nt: TGTGCCAGCAGCTTAGGGGGAGACGAGCAGTACTTC
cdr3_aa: CASSLGGDEQYF

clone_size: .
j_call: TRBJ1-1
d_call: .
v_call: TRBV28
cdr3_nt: TGTGCCAGCAATAAACAAGGACTCCTGCGTGAAGCTTTCTTT
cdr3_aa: CASNKQGLLREAFF

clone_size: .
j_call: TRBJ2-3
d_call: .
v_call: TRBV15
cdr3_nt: TGTGCCACCAGCCAGGGCAGGGCAGGGGATACGCAGTATTTT
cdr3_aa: CATSQGRAGDTQYF

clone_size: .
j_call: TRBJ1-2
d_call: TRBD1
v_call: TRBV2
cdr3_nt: TGTGCCAGCAGTAGTGGGACAGGGGTTAGCTACACCTTC
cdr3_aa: CASSSGTGVSYTF

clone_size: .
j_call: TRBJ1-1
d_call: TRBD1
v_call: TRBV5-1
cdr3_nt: TGCGCCAGCAGCTGGGACAGGGGTGCGAACACTGAAGCTTTCTTT
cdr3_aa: CASSWDRGANTEAFF

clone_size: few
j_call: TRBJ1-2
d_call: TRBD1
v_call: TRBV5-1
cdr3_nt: TGCGCCAGCAGCTTAGGACAGGGAGGGTATGGCTACACCTTC
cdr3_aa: CASSLGQGGYGYTF

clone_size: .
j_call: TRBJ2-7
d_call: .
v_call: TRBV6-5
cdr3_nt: TGTGTAAGCAGGGAGGCAGGGGGCTACGAGCAGTACTTC
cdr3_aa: CVSREAGGYEQYF

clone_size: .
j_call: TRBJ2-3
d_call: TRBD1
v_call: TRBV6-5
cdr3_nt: TGTGCCAGCAGTAAGACAGGGCACGGCACAGATACGCAGTATTTT
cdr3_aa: CASSKTGHGTDTQYF

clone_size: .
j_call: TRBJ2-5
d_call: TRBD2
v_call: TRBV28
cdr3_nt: TGTGCCAGCAGGCTAAGCGGGGGGGACGTGGAGACCCAGTACTTC
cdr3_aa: CASRLSGGDVETQYF

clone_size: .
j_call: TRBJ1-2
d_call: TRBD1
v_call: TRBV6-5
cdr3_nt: TGTGCCAGCCAGGGTGGGGAAGGACAGGGGTATGGCTACACCTTC
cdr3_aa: CASQGGEGQGYGYTF

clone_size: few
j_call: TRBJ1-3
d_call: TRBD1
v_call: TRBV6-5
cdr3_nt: TGTGCCAGCAGGGGACAGGGGCTAGGAAACACCATATATTTT
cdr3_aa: CASRGQGLGNTIYF

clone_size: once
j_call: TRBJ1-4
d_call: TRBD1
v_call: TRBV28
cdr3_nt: TGTGCCAGCAGTCCACGACAGGGAAGGGAAAAACTGTTTTTT
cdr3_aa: CASSPRQGREKLFF

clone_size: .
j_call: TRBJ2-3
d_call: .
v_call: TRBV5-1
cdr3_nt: TGCGCCAGCAGCCCGAACGGAGCAGATACGCAGTATTTT
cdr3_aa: CASSPNGADTQYF

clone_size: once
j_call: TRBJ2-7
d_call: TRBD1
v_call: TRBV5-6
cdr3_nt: TGTGCCAGCACCATTCGCGAACAGGGGAATCCTCGCGAGCAGTACTTC
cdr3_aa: CASTIREQGNPREQYF

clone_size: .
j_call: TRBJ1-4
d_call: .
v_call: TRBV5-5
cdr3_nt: TGTGCCAGCAAGAGTCCAACTCATGAAAAACTGTTTTTT
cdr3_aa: CASKSPTHEKLFF

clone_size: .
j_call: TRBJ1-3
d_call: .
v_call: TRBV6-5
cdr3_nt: TGTGCCAGCAGTTCCGGACAGATCTCTGGAAACACCATATATTTT
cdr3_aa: CASSSGQISGNTIYF

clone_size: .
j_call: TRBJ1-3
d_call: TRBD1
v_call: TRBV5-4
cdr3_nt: TGTGCCAGCAGCCTGGACAGGGGGCGCGGAGAGAACACCATATATTTT
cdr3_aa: CASSLDRGRGENTIYF

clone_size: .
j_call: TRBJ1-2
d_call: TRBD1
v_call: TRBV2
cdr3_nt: TGTGCCAGCAGGACCGACAGGGTTAACTATGGCTACACCTTC
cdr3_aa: CASRTDRVNYGYTF

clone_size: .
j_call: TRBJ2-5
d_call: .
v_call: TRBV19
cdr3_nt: TGTGCCAGTAGTAGCGGGTTCGGCGGGGAGACCCAGTACTTC
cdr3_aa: CASSSGFGGETQYF

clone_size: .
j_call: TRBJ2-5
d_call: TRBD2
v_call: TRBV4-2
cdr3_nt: TGTGCCAGCAGCCAAGGCCCAGGACTAGCGGGGGAAGAGACCCAGTACTTC
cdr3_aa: CASSQGPGLAGEETQYF

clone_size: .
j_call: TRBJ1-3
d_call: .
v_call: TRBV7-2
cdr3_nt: TGTGCCAGCAGCAAGACCAGTACCACAGGCTCTGGAAACACCATATATTTT
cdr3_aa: CASSKTSTTGSGNTIYF

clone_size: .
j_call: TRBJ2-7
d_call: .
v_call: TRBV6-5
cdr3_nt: TGTGCCAGCAGCTCGGGGTTCCTGCAGTACTTC
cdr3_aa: CASSSGFLQYF

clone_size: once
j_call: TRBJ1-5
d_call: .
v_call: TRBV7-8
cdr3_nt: TGTGCCAGCAGCTTAGCGGAGGCAGGTTACCAGCCCCAGCATTTT
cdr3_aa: CASSLAEAGYQPQHF

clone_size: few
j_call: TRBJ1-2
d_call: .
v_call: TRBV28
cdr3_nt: TGTGCCAGCAGTTTATCGAGTGCAGGTGCATGGTATGGCTACACCTTC
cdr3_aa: CASSLSSAGAWYGYTF